The 18 T cell receptor beta chains in this list originate from one sample, sequenced in a study of cytomegalovirus exposure and HLA in healthy donors. PCR amplification relied on 60 Vbeta primers (plus 13 Jbeta primers). The table came from immunoSEQ multiplex PCR; TCRdb's copy has only in-frame clones and leaves some out. The sample includes about 180,000 clones, around four fifths of them seen just once. The sequencing sample was made of PBMCs. Receptors were obtained from a man between 18 and 29 years old in good health and CMV-seronegative.

The chain combines TRBV6-1 with TRBJ2-2, with a possible D match to TRBD1 (6 bases). Germline V gives CDR1 MNHNS, CDR2 SASEGT. The CDR3 is 14 residues long. The V gene lost 3 bases and the J gene lost 4 bases, with 9 bases spanning the gap. CDR3 sequence: CASSEGHFTGELFF. CDR3 nucleotides: TGTGCCAGCAGTGAGGGACACTTCACCGGGGAGCTGTTTTTT.

This chain joins TRBV5-1 and TRBJ2-1; the D is unclear. The CDR3 is 13 amino acids. Germline-derived CDR1 and CDR2 are SGHRS and YFSETQ. V was cut by 0 bases and J by 6 bases, with 7 bases left in between. In nucleotides, the CDR3 is TGCGCCAGCAGCTTGGGGGCAGTCAATGAGCAGTTCTTC. This encodes CASSLGAVNEQFF.

This sequence joins TRBV11-3 and TRBJ2-3; the D gene is possibly TRBD2 (5 bases). There are 14 residues in the CDR3. CDR1 and CDR2 (germline): SGHNT, YENEEA. V was trimmed by 4 bases and J by 0 bases, leaving 8 bases between them. The CDR3 sequence: CASSSGGSTDTQYF. The CDR3 region has the DNA TGTGCCAGCAGCTCAGGCGGGAGCACAGATACGCAGTATTTT.

Turning to this clone: A junction end diverges from the germline sequence, so it may reflect a read error. Other DNA sequences in this sample translate to the same CDR3. The chain recombines TRBV6-1 with TRBJ2-1; a weak D match, TRBD2 (5 bases). Per the germline V gene, CDR1 is MNHNS and CDR2 is SASEGT. CDR3 length: 15 residues. The CDR3 coding sequence is TGTGCCAGTAGTGAACCGGGGAGATACGGCAATGAGCAGTTCTTC. Amino acids: CASSEPGRYGNEQFF.

The chain links TRBV18 to TRBJ1-2, with D unresolved. CDR3 length: 13 residues. Trimming left V 3 bases short and J 4 bases short, with 9 bases between. Germline lookup yields CDR1 KGHSH and CDR2 LQKENI. The chain's CDR3 is CASSPLETYGYTF. CDR3 in DNA: TGTGCCAGCTCACCTTTGGAGACCTATGGCTACACCTTC.

V gene TRBV29-1 combines with J gene TRBJ2-3, with 9 bases lining up with TRBD1. V dropped 4 bases and J dropped 6; count of bases not matched to a gene: 8. Germline lookup yields CDR1 SQVTM and CDR2 ANQGSEA. CDR3 length: 14 amino acids. CDR3 in amino acids: CSVASGQGMDTQYF. CDR3 nucleotides: TGCAGCGTTGCCTCTGGACAGGGGATGGATACGCAGTATTTT.

The chain joins TRBV27 to TRBJ1-2, with D unclear. Germline CDR1 MNHEY, CDR2 SMNVEV (reference sequence). Trimming cost V 8 bases and J 2 bases, with 12 bases left between them. The CDR3 is 13 amino acids. CDR3 in amino acids: CASAFGGNYGYTF. The CDR3 nucleotides are TGTGCCAGCGCATTCGGCGGGAACTATGGCTACACCTTC.

There are a few counts of this clone. The chain employs TRBV5-1 and TRBJ2-2; possibly TRBD1 for D (6 bases). The CDR3 loop spans 14 amino acids. V shed 4 bases and J shed 0 bases, with 7 bases lying between them. CDR1 is SGHRS, CDR2 YFSETQ, per germline. CDR3 bases: TGCGCCAGCAGCAGGGACACGAACACCGGGGAGCTGTTTTTT. As protein: CASSRDTNTGELFF. Based on the CDR3 plus reference TRBV5-1 and TRBJ2-2, the full variable domain is KAGVTQTPRYLIKTRGQQVTLSCSPISGHRSVSWYQQTPGQGLQFLFEYFSETQRNKGNFPGRFSGRQFSNSRSEMNVSTLELGDSALYLCASSRDTNTGELFFGEGSRLTVL.

V gene TRBV15 combines with J gene TRBJ2-1; 8 bases map to TRBD2. The V gene's germline CDR1 is LNHNV and CDR2 YYDKDF (reference sequence). The CDR3 runs to 16 residues. Trimming at V came to 6 bases and at J to 7 bases, leaving 14 bases not matched to a gene. The CDR3 sequence: CATRQDAGTSRNEQFF. CDR3 bases: TGTGCCACCAGACAGGACGCCGGGACTAGTCGAAATGAGCAGTTCTTC.

V is TRBV4-2 and J is TRBJ1-4, with D tentatively TRBD1 (6 bases). There are 16 residues in the CDR3. CDR1 and CDR2 (germline): LGHNA, YNFKEQ. The V end lost 0 bases, the J end lost 7 bases, and 15 bases lay between the germline ends. As DNA, the CDR3 is TGTGCCAGCAGCCAAGATCGCCCAGGGGCGGGTGAAAAACTGTTTTTT. It codes for CASSQDRPGAGEKLFF.

This chain joins TRBV7-9 and TRBJ1-1; D may be TRBD1 (5 bases). The CDR3 sequence is 13 residues long. Per the germline V gene, CDR1 is SEHNR and CDR2 is FQNEAQ (reference sequence). Trimming took off 2 bases at V and 6 bases at J, with 10 bases between the two ends. This CDR3 reads CASSLRGIAEAFF. CDR3 DNA sequence: TGTGCCAGCAGCTTAAGGGGTATCGCTGAAGCTTTCTTT.

The V gene is TRBV4-2, the J gene TRBJ2-7; D gene ambiguous. CDR3 size: 13 residues. V dropped 4 bases and J dropped 4 bases, with 11 bases sitting between them. CDR1 and CDR2 from the germline V gene are LGHNA and YNFKEQ. CDR3 amino acids: CASSLLYRYEQYF. The CDR3 DNA follows: TGTGCCAGCAGCCTCCTATACCGGTACGAGCAGTACTTC.

The V and J genes are TRBV5-1 and TRBJ2-6; D possibly corresponds to TRBD2 (5 bases). Germline CDR1 and CDR2: SGHRS and YFSETQ. This CDR3 has 15 residues. V was cut by 6 bases and J by 2 bases, with 12 bases left in between. For the CDR3, the DNA is TGCGCCAGCACGGACGGGGTCACTGGGGCCAACGTCCTGACTTTC. This translates into CASTDGVTGANVLTF.

J is TRBJ2-5 and V is TRBV7-9; 7 nucleotides line up with TRBD2. TRBJ2-7 matches the DNA end more closely, so the J call is doubtful. The germline CDR1 and CDR2 sequences are SEHNR and FQNEAQ (reference sequence). The CDR3 consists of 15 residues. The CDR3 protein is CASSPQAGPPYEQYF. The CDR3 region has the DNA TGTGCCAGCAGCCCACAAGCGGGACCTCCCTACGAGCAGTACTTC.

The genes are TRBV9 and TRBJ2-2; D perhaps matches TRBD2 (7 bases). V lost 3 bases, J lost 6 bases, and 18 bases lay in between. This CDR3 region has 16 residues. CDR1 is SGDLS and CDR2 is YYNGEE in the germline V gene. This CDR3 reads CASSAGGAGVAGELFF. For the CDR3, the DNA is TGTGCCAGCAGCGCGGGGGGCGCGGGAGTCGCCGGGGAGCTGTTTTTT.

The genes are TRBV19 and TRBJ1-3; 9 nucleotides align to TRBD1. Germline lookup yields CDR1 LNHDA and CDR2 SQIVND (reference sequence). CDR3 length: 13 amino acids. V shed 6 bases, J shed 5 bases, and the junction held 2 bases outside the gene matches. CDR3 loop: CASRDRGRNTIYF. The CDR3 nucleotides are TGTGCCAGTAGGGACAGGGGTAGAAACACCATATATTTT.

The count of this clone is one. The chain has TRBV5-1 and TRBJ2-3, with D possibly being TRBD2 (6 bases). V shed 4 bases and J shed 6 bases, with 12 bases lying between them. Germline V CDR1 and CDR2: SGHRS, YFSETQ. There are 13 residues in the CDR3. CDR3: CASSPTGGDTQYF. The CDR3 DNA is TGCGCCAGCAGCCCTACCGGAGGGGATACGCAGTATTTT.

The chain is built from TRBV14 and TRBJ2-1, with 11 bases identical to TRBD2. Germline assignment: CDR1 SGHDN and CDR2 FVKESK. The J segment lost 16 bases and the V segment lost 1 base, leaving 9 bases of the junction unmatched. The CDR3 is made up of 14 amino acids. As DNA, the CDR3 is TGTGCCAGCAGCCAAGTTCTAGCGGGGGGTAAAATCTTCTTC. Protein sequence: CASSQVLAGGKIFF.